This T cell receptor beta chain was recorded in a study of shared clonotypes between healthy human individuals. For the study at large: For every donor, three CD4 naive, three CD4 memory, two CD8 naive and one CD8 memory plates were used. General study results and limits: Among a few donors, approximately 4.6% of naive CD4 clonotypes were found in common. Owing to a small donor count, the genetic and exposure-history diversity represented was limited.

In the original processing: ImmunoSEQ output held junction-only sequences without quality scores, so filtering differed. The repertoire was sequenced with immunoSEQ multiplex PCR; TCRdb's copy has only in-frame clones and lacks some. The D gene and trimming were derived from the DNA, and the V and J assignments and clone size from that table. This sample yields millions of clones, of which roughly 94% are seen a single time; roughly 0.13% belongs to the top ten. This CDR3 comprises 13 residues. Germline V gene data show CDR1 as SGHNT and CDR2 as YENEEA. Deletions cut 5 bases from V and 2 bases from J, with 9 bases between. Turning to this clone: Its specificity is not known.

The chain links TRBV11-3 to TRBJ2-5; D possibly corresponds to TRBD1 (6 bases). This TCR derives from a man aged 18 to 30 in good health. The sample consisted of naive CD4+ T cells sorted from blood. Subset noted: CD45RA+ positively selected. Written as DNA, the CDR3 is TGTGCCAGCAGCGCACAGGGTCAAGAGACCCAGTACTTC. The encoded protein is CASSAQGQETQYF.